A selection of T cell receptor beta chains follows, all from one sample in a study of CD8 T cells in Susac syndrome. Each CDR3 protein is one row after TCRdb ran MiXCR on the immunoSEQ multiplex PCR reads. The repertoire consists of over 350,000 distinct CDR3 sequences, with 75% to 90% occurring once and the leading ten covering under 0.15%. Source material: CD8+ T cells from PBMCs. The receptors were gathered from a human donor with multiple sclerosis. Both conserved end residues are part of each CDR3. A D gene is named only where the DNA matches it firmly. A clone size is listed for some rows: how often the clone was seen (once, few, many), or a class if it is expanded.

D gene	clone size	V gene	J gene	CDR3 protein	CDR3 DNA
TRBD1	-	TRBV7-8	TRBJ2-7	CASSHPGTGMLYEQYF	TGTGCCAGCAGCCACCCCGGGACAGGGATGTTGTACGAGCAGTACTTC
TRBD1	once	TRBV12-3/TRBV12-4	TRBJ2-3	CASRFRDSTYTQYF	TGTGCCAGCAGATTCCGGGACAGCACGTATACGCAGTATTTT
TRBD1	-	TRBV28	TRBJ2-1	CASSFPGTGGHNEQFF	TGTGCCAGCAGTTTCCCCGGGACAGGGGGCCACAATGAGCAGTTCTTC
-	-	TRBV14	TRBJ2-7	CASSQWDLYEQYF	TGTGCCAGCAGCCAATGGGATTTGTACGAGCAGTACTTC
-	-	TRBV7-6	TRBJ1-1	CASSFGQTAEAFF	TGTGCCAGCAGCTTCGGACAGACGGCTGAAGCTTTCTTT
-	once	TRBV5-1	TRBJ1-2	CASANTDNYGYTF	TGCGCCAGCGCCAACACGGATAACTATGGCTACACCTTC
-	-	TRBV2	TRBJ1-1	CASKLGKNTEAFF	TGTGCCAGCAAGCTCGGGAAGAACACTGAAGCTTTCTTT
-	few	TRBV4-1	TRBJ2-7	CASSHEREQYF	TGCGCCAGCAGCCATGAACGGGAGCAGTACTTC
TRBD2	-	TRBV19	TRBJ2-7	CASSIRGGHHSYEQYF	TGTGCCAGTAGTATCCGGGGGGGCCACCACTCCTACGAGCAGTACTTC
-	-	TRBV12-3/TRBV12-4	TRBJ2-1	CASSLLGHPDNEQFF	TGTGCCAGCAGTTTATTGGGACATCCTGACAATGAGCAGTTCTTC
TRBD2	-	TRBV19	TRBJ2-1	CASRSGLAAASEQFF	TGTGCCAGTAGGTCGGGACTAGCGGCCGCCTCTGAGCAGTTCTTC
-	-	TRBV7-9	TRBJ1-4	CASSPGSGLNEKLFF	TGTGCCAGCAGCCCCGGTAGTGGTCTTAATGAAAAACTGTTTTTT
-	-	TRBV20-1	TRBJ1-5	CSASDSYVAPNQPQHF	TGCAGTGCATCGGACAGCTATGTTGCACCCAATCAGCCCCAGCATTTT
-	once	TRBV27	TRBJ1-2	CASSPGTPFFGYTF	TGTGCCAGCAGCCCCGGGACCCCATTTTTTGGCTACACCTTC
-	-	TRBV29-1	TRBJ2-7	CSVALTAYEQYF	TGCAGCGTCGCCTTGACAGCCTACGAGCAGTACTTC
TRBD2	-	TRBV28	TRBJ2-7	CASSQTGGQLLTSNSYEQYF	TGTGCCAGCAGCCAAACGGGGGGTCAGTTACTTACCTCCAACTCCTACGAGCAGTACTTC
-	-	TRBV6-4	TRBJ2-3	CASSEEGGSTDTQYF	TGTGCCAGCAGTGAAGAAGGAGGGAGCACAGATACGCAGTATTTT
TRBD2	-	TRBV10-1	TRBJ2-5	CASSDGRNSGYQETQYF	TGCGCCAGCAGTGACGGGCGAAATAGCGGGTACCAAGAGACCCAGTACTTC
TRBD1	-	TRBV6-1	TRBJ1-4	CASRRAGQGNEKLFF	TGTGCCAGCAGACGGGCCGGACAGGGTAATGAAAAACTGTTTTTT
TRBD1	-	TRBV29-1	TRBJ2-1	CSVVGVMTGQGGNEQFF	TGCAGCGTTGTTGGAGTAATGACGGGACAGGGGGGCAATGAGCAGTTCTTC
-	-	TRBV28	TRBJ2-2	CASAARYRVATGELFF	TGTGCCAGCGCGGCTCGATACAGGGTGGCCACCGGGGAGCTGTTTTTT
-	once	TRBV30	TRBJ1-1	CAWEPLGGEAFF	TGTGCCTGGGAGCCCCTGGGGGGCGAAGCTTTCTTT
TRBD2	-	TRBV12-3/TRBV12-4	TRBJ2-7	CASSLALLAGEVF	TGTGCCAGCAGTTTAGCGCTGTTAGCGGGAGAGGTCTTC
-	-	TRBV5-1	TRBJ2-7	CASSSEPRQNTYEQYF	TGCGCCAGCAGCTCGGAGCCGAGGCAGAATACCTACGAGCAGTACTTC
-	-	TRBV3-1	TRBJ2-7	CASSQDGYPYSYEQYF	TGTGCCAGCAGCCAAGACGGTTATCCTTATTCCTACGAGCAGTACTTC
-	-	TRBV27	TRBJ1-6	CASSLQSYNSPLHF	TGTGCCAGCAGTTTACAGTCCTATAATTCACCCCTCCACTTT
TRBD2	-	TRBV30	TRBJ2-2	CAWLSGGLNTGELFF	TGTGCCTGGCTTAGCGGGGGGCTTAACACCGGGGAGCTGTTTTTT